This paragraph covers one TCR beta chain sequence. This sample is drawn from a study of cytomegalovirus exposure and HLA in healthy donors. Sequencing was performed with immunoSEQ multiplex PCR; in TCRdb, only in-frame clones are kept and a portion is missing. Seen here are under 250,000 clones, 80% to 95% observed once, and the top ten hold more than 0.85%. Trimming cost V 4 bases and J 5 bases, with 14 bases left between them. This CDR3 is 14 amino acids long. CDR1 is LNHDA and CDR2 is SQIVND in the germline V gene (reference sequence). The genes are TRBV19 and TRBJ1-1; D remains ambiguous. The sequenced material came from PBMCs. The receptor was derived from a woman between 18 and 29 years old in good health and CMV-seronegative. The CDR3 nucleotides read TGTGCCAGTAGTAGTGATTACCGAGGGACTGAAGCTTTCTTT. Protein: CASSSDYRGTEAFF.